This TCR beta chain was observed in a study of shared clonotypes between healthy human individuals. Overall study context: Donor composition was a couple of women and three men, aged 18 to 49.

Study-level findings and limits: The study found lower generation probabilities in non-shared clonotypes than in those shared by all four donors. Large depth notwithstanding, sorted-subset sequencing proved incomplete by rarefaction.

Regarding this clone: Its antigen is not identified.

In the original workflow: ImmunoSEQ yielded junction-only sequences lacking quality scores, so filtering differed. Assay: immunoSEQ multiplex PCR; the TCRdb copy retains only in-frame clones and omits some. The DNA was the basis for D and trimming; V, J and clone size are from that table. Seen here are fewer than 1.8 million clones, approximately 98.5% observed once, and the top ten hold about 0.35%. The germline V gene encodes CDR1 MGHRA and CDR2 YSYEKL. The CDR3 covers 19 residues. Germline trimming cut 0 bases from V and 0 bases from J; bases unmatched to any gene: 5. The chain recombines TRBV4-1 with TRBJ2-1, with TRBD2 matching 13 bases. Input material: naive CD4+ T cells sorted from blood. Subset defined: CD45RA+ positively selected. This sequence was found in a young man in good health. CDR3 DNA sequence: TGCGCCAGCAGCCAAGAGGGACTAGCGGGACCCAGCTCCTACAATGAGCAGTTCTTC. Residues: CASSQEGLAGPSSYNEQFF.